This T cell receptor beta chain was identified in a study of cytomegalovirus exposure and HLA in healthy donors (dated 2017 in TCRdb). Regarding the research as a whole: An earlier analysis of a few hundred of the donors reported 276 Gb of sequence data and 95 million to 140 million unique TCR beta sequences obtained from some 170 million T cells. Of the 350 to 450 genotyped donors, 81% were placed in the genetic ancestry cluster associated with self-reported Caucasian donors. In a later analysis, previously published TCR beta repertoires from 666 donors were re-analyzed and high-resolution HLA genotyping was added so that TCR occurrence patterns could be studied. Because of strong linkage in the cohort, roughly five DR-DQ haplotypes were treated as single units for association and clustering. In an earlier analysis of 500 to 650 of the donors, high-throughput TCR beta sequencing was used to judge whether each TCR beta V gene segment behaved as functional or pseudogenic. All discovery cohort repertoires had been generated on a single sequencing platform. In the later analysis, no new phenotypic data were used to find candidate immune exposures; instead, reliance was placed on TCR beta sequences and their occurrence across donors. The study was designed to test whether signatures of past pathogen exposure could be identified by cataloging public T cell receptors. Along with the roughly 610-subject first cohort, a separate validation cohort of over a hundred different subjects was used. Typing coverage varied by locus: roughly 629-630 donors for A, B, C, DRB1 and DQB1; approximately 520 for DQA1; 606 for DPA1; fewer than 480 for DPB1. Alongside the repertoire data, information on donor age, sex, ethnicity and CMV serostatus was compiled. A later genetic analysis used genome-wide SNP genotypes for about three fifths of the 666 donors, treating that subset as a discovery cohort. An early release covering just under 650 HLA-typed donors comprised around 300 gigabases of sequencing data and some 79 million unique TCR sequences. Among 398 genotyped donors of the cohort, an average of roughly 230,000 unique TCR beta nucleotide sequences was sequenced per donor, of which about 18% were non-productive. To predict cytomegalovirus infection status, the study brought together high-throughput TCR immunosequencing, statistical association of individual TCRs with disease status, and machine learning. Both class I and class II loci were covered by HLA typing, at four-digit resolution. Using immunosequencing, the study profiled T cell repertoires from 500 to 800 subjects and related those repertoires to cytomegalovirus serostatus.

The cohort comprised under 700 healthy bone marrow donors. At the time of sampling, all cohort members were nominally healthy, though unrecorded immune exposures were likely present. The donor tested CMV seropositive, placing the donor among the approximately 310 seropositive members of the cohort. Each donor provided a peripheral blood sample, and peripheral blood mononuclear cells were used for TCR beta sequencing. The Qiagen DNeasy Blood Extraction Kit was used to extract genomic DNA from the blood cell samples. Libraries were constructed by the immunoSEQ multiplex PCR assay. For the multiplex PCR, a mixture combining 60 forward primers for TCR Vbeta segments and 13 reverse primers for TCR Jbeta segments was used. The CDR3 region of rearranged TCR beta genes was amplified from genomic DNA by a multiplex PCR assay. On the Illumina HiSeq System, the amplified TCR beta libraries were sequenced as 87-base-pair reads. On the authors' methods: A later analysis tallied 75 million to 95 million unique TCR beta chains across the roughly 610 repertoires, and around 12 million of those chains were shared by two or more donors. Raw reads were error-corrected and collapsed into unique sequences by a nearest-neighbor algorithm in which closely related sequences were merged to remove PCR and sequencing errors. CDR3 sequences were aligned to IMGT reference sequences to assign V, D and J gene segments. For a sequence to be retained, at least a six-nucleotide match to both a V gene segment and a J gene segment was required. A rearrangement was called productive if the CDR3 had no stop codons and remained in frame with V and J, and every other rearrangement was called non-productive. Following IMGT convention, CDR3 was defined as the stretch from the second conserved V-encoded cysteine to the conserved J-encoded phenylalanine. Sequences without an unambiguous match to a single V gene segment were excluded from the earlier analysis of about 600 of the donors. An earlier analysis of a few hundred of the donors classified V segments as functional when productive rearrangements were above 56.7% and as segregating when the standard deviation between donors was above 5%. To diagnose cytomegalovirus status from the catalog of TCR beta chain sequences, a statistical classification framework was built. In a later analysis, TCR nucleotide sequences were compared against IMGT/GENE-DB human TR gene sequences so that V and J genes could be assigned. The TCRdist pipeline was used in a later analysis to assign CDR3 sequences and most-parsimonious VDJ recombination scenarios. In a later analysis, each TCR beta chain was defined by its CDR3 amino acid sequence together with its V-gene family, and reads without a unique V-gene family were excluded. A later analysis removed roughly 590 highly shared, low-generation-probability nucleotide sequences to deal with suspected cross-contamination and a sequencing artifact. In a later analysis, a clonal expansion index for each public chain was calculated from normalized within-repertoire ranks of inferred template counts. A later analysis computed generation probabilities with a VDJ recombination model fitted to out-of-frame rearrangements, and checked the results against IGoR. Hypergeometric tests were used in a later analysis to score TCR-TCR, TCR-HLA and TCR-CMV co-occurrence, with a repertoire-size bias correction applied to the TCR pairs. In a later analysis, false discovery rates were estimated by permuting HLA or CMV assignments 20 times. In a later analysis, co-occurring TCRs were grouped using DBSCAN, and TCRdist sequence similarity was added for clustering within HLA-allele-positive subsets. Repertoires with fewer than 30,000 or more than 120,000 public chains, plus five repertoires with anomalous nucleotide sharing, were excluded from co-occurrence clustering. TCRdb's version of the immuneACCESS table is confined to in-frame rearrangements and falls short of the full clone set. An unresolved V gene accounts for under half of the shortfall where checked; the remainder is of unknown origin. V, J and clone size are taken as reported in that table, and D and trimming were inferred from the DNA itself. The sample table lists roughly 200,000 clones, roughly an eighth of them with a count of one. Clones ranked in the top ten supply approximately 8.4% of the sample.

Findings and caveats that apply to the study as a whole: A further reported finding was that TCR beta sequences accurately predicted the HLA-A and HLA-B alleles for most subjects in the first cohort. Most CMV-associated TCR beta chains appeared to be HLA-restricted in a later analysis, and the HLA associations seemed to be driven largely by CMV exposure. In a later analysis, the rate of TCR association differed among HLA loci, with DRB1 alleles having the most associated TCRs and HLA-C alleles having the fewest. A cluster of highly shared sequence variants was judged likely to represent a technical artifact of the sequencing pipeline. The cohort was sequenced for TCR beta chains only, and without alpha or paired-chain data the features that could be detected were limited. V-gene and J-gene trimming of TCR beta chains was associated with a missense DCLRE1C variant in a later genetic analysis, and the association was replicated in an independent cohort. When HLA alleles, especially DR and DQ, strongly co-occurred, attributing TCR associations to individual alleles was difficult. The authors suggested that the approach could potentially be generalized to other disease states and immunological phenotypes. Broadly in line with IMGT annotations, most TCR beta V segments showed up in productive rearrangements about 87% or about 30% of the time in an earlier analysis of approximately 640 of the donors. Linkage disequilibrium might explain the correlated functional status among segregating V segments, but an unknown experimental factor could not be excluded. Because some donors lacked HLA typing at each locus, the association tests relied only on the typed subset. Three of the identified cytomegalovirus-associated TCR beta chains were confirmed in vitro to be specific for cytomegalovirus antigens. In a later analysis, several top co-occurrence clusters were reported to appear linked to parvovirus B19, influenza, CMV and Epstein-Barr virus. The earlier analysis of some 540 of the donors excluded some 15 rarely observed V segments, including chromosome 9 orphons, because counts were too low. While some public TCRs were present in many individuals, most TCR sequences turned up only very rarely across donors. Some IMGT-functional V segments, including TRBV6-2 and TRBV6-3, could not be distinguished by the 87-base-pair reads and were therefore excluded. At a false discovery rate of 0.05, a later analysis linked 16,000 or so TCR beta sequences to specific HLA alleles. In a later analysis, HLA-associated TCR beta chains were found to be more clonally expanded and to have lower generation probabilities than equally common non-associated chains. In both the original and validation cohorts, the classifier was reported to diagnose cytomegalovirus status with high specificity and sensitivity. Compared with the roughly 700-donor mean, donors in an Asian-associated ancestry cluster had fewer N-insertions in productive TCRs, according to a later genetic analysis. The only immune exposure information available for the cohort was CMV serostatus. Sequencing depth was assumed to be roughly uniform across donors in the presence/absence analyses, though that assumption may not hold. In the study, around 150 TCR beta chains were listed as associated with cytomegalovirus.

Concerning this clone: Its antigen is not yet known. Base-call qualities are not available, and no considerably larger clone is one nucleotide away.

The germline V gene (reference sequence) sets CDR1 to SEHNR and CDR2 to FQNEAQ. The germline ends are 4 bases apart after V is trimmed by 2 bases and J by 0 bases. From its cysteine to its phenylalanine, the CDR3 spans 14 amino acids. The DNA shown is the 42-base CDR3, in frame from base 1. The clonotype originates from a man aged 45-65 years in good health and CMV-seropositive. The rearrangement joined TRBV7-9 to TRBJ1-4; the D gene remains uncertain. Sequenced input: PBMCs. The sequenced DNA is TGTGCCAGCAGCTTACAGGCAACTAATGAAAAACTGTTTTTT. This encodes CASSLQATNEKLFF. Where the CDR3 stops, the reference TRBV7-9 and TRBJ1-4 genes take over; the full variable domain is DTGVSQNPRHKITKRGQNVTFRCDPISEHNRLYWYRQTLGQGPEFLTYFQNEAQLEKSRLLSDRFSAERPKGSFSTLEIQRTEQGDSAMYLCASSLQATNEKLFFGSGTQLSVL.